This T cell receptor (beta chain) was obtained from a study of blood T cells in healthy people across ages. Study-level points and caveats: Unsorted PBMC input precluded a conclusive naive versus antigen-experienced comparison.

They isolated at least 7 million PBMCs from each sample. To note about this clonotype: Its antigen is unidentified.

With 5 bases clipped from V and 0 bases from J, the junction kept 6 bases outside the gene matches. This CDR3 is 16 amino acids long. CDR1 is MNHEY, CDR2 SVGAGI, per germline. The second PCR ran about 6 to 11 cycles with a sample-barcoded 5' primer and J-beta primers. Each cDNA molecule received a tag from a template-switch adaptor that had 12 random nucleotides. TCRdb re-analysed the 5' RACE reads in MiXCR, keeping a single row per CDR3 protein. The table includes more than 1 million distinct CDR3 sequences, less than 50% detected once. The sequence was obtained from an older woman in good health. The specimen was blood. The chain uses TRBV6-5 and TRBJ2-5; the match to TRBD2 covers 10 bases. The CDR3 sequence: CASSRTSGMYQETQYF. Written as DNA, the CDR3 is TGTGCCAGCAGTCGGACTAGCGGCATGTACCAAGAGACCCAGTACTTC.